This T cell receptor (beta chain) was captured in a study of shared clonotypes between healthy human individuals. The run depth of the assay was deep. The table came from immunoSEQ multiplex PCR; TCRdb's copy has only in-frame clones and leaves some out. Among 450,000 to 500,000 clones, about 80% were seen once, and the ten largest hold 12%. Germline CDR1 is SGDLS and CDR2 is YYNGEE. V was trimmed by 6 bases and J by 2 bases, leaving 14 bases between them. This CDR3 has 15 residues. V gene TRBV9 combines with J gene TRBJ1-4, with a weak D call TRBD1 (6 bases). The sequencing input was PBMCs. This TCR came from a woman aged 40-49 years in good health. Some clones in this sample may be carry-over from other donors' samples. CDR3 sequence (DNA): TGTGCCAGCAACCGGGGGGCGATGACTAATGAAAAACTGTTTTTT. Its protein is CASNRGAMTNEKLFF.